This paragraph covers one T cell receptor (beta chain) sequence. Its antigen is unknown. The data belong to a study of chemoradiotherapy in HPV16-positive cancers. Over chemoradiotherapy, repertoires were sampled more than once. Overall study findings and caveats: During treatment, candidate HPV-specific clones and E7-related motifs expanded in tumor.

TCRdb's copy holds only in-frame clones and misses some; the assay was immunoSEQ multiplex PCR. This sample has thousands of clones; roughly 87% occur once, and the top ten carry roughly 2.7%. The clonotype comes from a human donor with HPV-associated anogenital cancer. Sequences were derived from tumor tissue, sampled from a patient who underwent chemoradiotherapy.

The CDR3: CASRPNSGLAGIGEQFF. The CDR3 bases are TGTGCCAGCAGGCCAAACTCGGGACTAGCGGGAATCGGTGAGCAGTTCTTC. This sequence joins TRBV7-9 and TRBJ2-1; 13 bases match TRBD2. The germline gives CDR1 SEHNR, CDR2 FQNEAQ (reference sequence). The CDR3 loop spans 17 amino acids. V lost 6 bases, J lost 9 bases, and 14 bases stayed unmatched.